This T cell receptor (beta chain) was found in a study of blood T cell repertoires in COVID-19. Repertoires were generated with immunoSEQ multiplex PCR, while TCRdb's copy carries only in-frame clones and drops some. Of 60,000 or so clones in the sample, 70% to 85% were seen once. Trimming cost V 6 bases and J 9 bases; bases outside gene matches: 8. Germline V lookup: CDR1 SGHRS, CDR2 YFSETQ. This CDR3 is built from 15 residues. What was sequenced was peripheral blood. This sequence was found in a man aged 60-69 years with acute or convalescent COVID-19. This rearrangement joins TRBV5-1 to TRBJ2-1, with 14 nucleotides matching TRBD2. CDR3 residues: CASTPGLAGAGEQFF. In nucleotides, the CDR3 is TGCGCCAGCACCCCGGGACTAGCGGGGGCGGGTGAGCAGTTCTTC.